One sample yielded the 5 T cell receptor beta chains listed below, sequenced in a study of sequential checkpoint blockade in melanoma. Treatment indicated: randomized to nivolumab then ipilimumab (arm A) or the reverse (arm B). Clones were read by immunoSEQ multiplex PCR, and TCRdb kept only the in-frame ones, dropping some. Seen here are some 14,000 clones, 77% observed once, and the top ten hold roughly 31%. This sample comprised CD8+ T cells sorted from blood (inferred from file names), obtained from a patient given nivolumab and ipilimumab in sequence. Source of these receptors: a human donor with melanoma.

Remarks on this clone: This sample also contains other DNA sequences that code for the same CDR3. This sequence joins TRBV4-1 and TRBJ2-1; D perhaps matches TRBD2 (5 bases). CDR1 and CDR2 (germline): MGHRA, YSYEKL. V lost 8 bases to trimming and J lost 5 bases, with 16 bases between them. The CDR3 is 14 residues long. The CDR3 DNA sequence: TGCGCCAGCTTTGTAGAATGGGGAGACAATGAGCAGTTCTTC. Translating it yields CASFVEWGDNEQFF.

The chain recombines TRBV30 with TRBJ1-4; D perhaps matches TRBD1 (5 bases). The CDR3 is made up of 15 amino acids. CDR1 GTSNPN and CDR2 SVGIG come from the germline V gene (reference sequence). The V gene lost 0 bases and the J gene lost 4 bases, with 12 bases spanning the gap. As DNA, the CDR3 is TGTGCCTGGAGTGTACTCGAGACAGTTAATGAAAAACTGTTTTTT. Translated: CAWSVLETVNEKLFF.

The rearrangement uses TRBV4-3 and TRBJ2-2; 7 positions agree with TRBD1. Germline-derived CDR1 and CDR2 are LGHNA and YSLEER. This CDR3 spans 16 amino acids. With 0 bases clipped from V and 7 bases from J, the junction kept 8 bases outside the gene matches. The CDR3 here is CASSQDLGQTVGELFF. Written as DNA, the CDR3 is TGCGCCAGCAGCCAAGATTTGGGACAGACGGTCGGGGAGCTGTTTTTT.

This rearrangement joins TRBV27 to TRBJ2-7, with TRBD2 matching over 9 bases. Germline CDR1 MNHEY, CDR2 SMNVEV (reference sequence). V was pared by 4 bases and J by 3 bases, with 4 bases of the junction left unmatched. CDR3 length equals 14 residues. The CDR3 sequence: CASSSGTSFYEQYF. DNA of the CDR3: TGTGCCAGCAGTTCCGGGACTAGCTTCTACGAGCAGTACTTC.

The chain is built from TRBV29-1 and TRBJ2-1, with 9 bases lining up with TRBD2. This CDR3 region has 16 residues. Per germline, CDR1 SQVTM and CDR2 ANQGSEA. The V and J ends lost 2 bases and 7 bases, in that order; junction bases with no gene match: 12. DNA for the CDR3: TGCAGCGTTGAATTGTGGGGCGGGAGGGCACGGAATGAGCAGTTCTTC. It translates to CSVELWGGRARNEQFF.